The clone carrying this T cell receptor beta chain was seen a handful of times. Its cognate antigen is unknown. Clones were read by immunoSEQ multiplex PCR, and TCRdb kept only the in-frame ones, dropping some. Of some 70,000 clones in the sample, 80% were seen once. This sample was taken from a study of T cell clones after liver transplantation. Across the whole study: Three of eight recipients were HCV-positive; others had non-autoimmune, non-viral indications.

There are 16 residues in the CDR3. V lost 1 base to trimming and J lost 0 bases, with 11 bases between them. Germline V gives CDR1 SGDLS, CDR2 YYNGEE. Study outcomes and limitations: In most of the 8 subjects, circulating graft-donor-reactive CD4 TCRbeta sequences fell significantly after transplant.

This clonotype was obtained from a human donor who received a liver transplant. This chain uses TRBV9 with TRBJ2-1; D may correspond to TRBD1 or TRBD2 (5 bases each). The sequencing used CD4+ T cells from blood, collected before liver transplant. CDR3 loop: CASSVRGASSYNEQFF. In nucleotides, the CDR3 is TGTGCCAGCAGCGTACGAGGGGCCAGCTCCTACAATGAGCAGTTCTTC. Full variable domain (rest looked up from reference TRBV9 and TRBJ2-1): DSGVTQTPKHLITATGQRVTLRCSPRSGDLSVYWYQQSLDQGLQFLIQYYNGEERAKGNILERFSAQQFPDLHSELNLSSLELGDSALYFCASSVRGASSYNEQFFGPGTRLTVL.